Following are 31 T cell receptor beta chains from one sample sequenced in a study of molecular identifiers for immune sequencing clone quantification (dated by TCRdb to the late 2010s). The method was PCR. The data were produced on an Illumina HiSeq 4000. The public reads were reprocessed in TCRdb via fastp at Q25 and MiXCR, keeping in-frame beta chains. Each entry merges the rows of one CDR3 protein and shows their most common DNA and genes. Present in this sample are over 600,000 distinct CDR3 sequences, 20% of which were seen just once. Roughly 0.83% of the sample rests with the top ten. Sequencing input: naive CD8+ T cells from blood, with Jurkat cell RNA spiked in. The cell subset or site label, as the study defines it: FACS-sorted CD8+CD4-CCR7+CD45RA+ naive T cells. These receptors were collected from a human donor in good health. Some libraries in this study had Jurkat cell RNA spiked in.

In its sample, this clonotype was seen a few times. The chain recombines TRBV15 with TRBJ1-5; 10 bases match TRBD1. J was trimmed by 4 bases and V by 6 bases; bases with no gene match: 6. The CDR3 is 15 amino acids. Germline V lookup: CDR1 LNHNV, CDR2 YYDKDF (reference sequence). This chain's CDR3 is CATRRDRGGNQPQHF. For the CDR3, the DNA is TGTGCCACCAGGCGGGACAGGGGAGGTAATCAGCCCCAGCATTTT.

This clonotype was counted ten times or more. The chain recombines TRBV6-5 with TRBJ2-3; 10 bases match TRBD2. This CDR3 comprises 17 residues. Germline V gene data show CDR1 as MNHEY and CDR2 as SVGAGI. The J segment lost 1 base and the V segment lost 0 bases, leaving 4 bases of the junction unmatched. CDR3 amino acids: CASSYSGLAGGTDTQYF. Here the CDR3 DNA reads TGTGCCAGCAGTTACTCGGGGCTAGCGGGGGGCACAGATACGCAGTATTTT.

This chain uses TRBV6-5 with TRBJ2-1; TRBD2 aligns across 10 bases. Germline lookup yields CDR1 MNHEY and CDR2 SVGAGI. V shed 2 bases, J shed 7 bases, and the junction held 5 bases outside the gene matches. This CDR3 spans 15 amino acids. This chain's CDR3 is CASSYLAGVQNEQFF. In nucleotides, the CDR3 is TGTGCCAGCAGTTACCTAGCGGGGGTTCAAAATGAGCAGTTCTTC.

This clonotype showed up many times. V usage is TRBV28 and J usage is TRBJ2-7; TRBD1 is a possible D gene (5 bases). CDR3 size: 12 residues. The V gene's germline CDR1 is MDHEN and CDR2 SYDVKM. V dropped 4 bases and J dropped 4 bases, with 8 bases sitting between them. CDR3 coding DNA: TGTGCCAGCAGTTCCAGGGTTTACGAGCAGTACTTC. Its protein product is CASSSRVYEQYF.

This clonotype was picked up a small number of times. The chain is built from TRBV11-2 and TRBJ2-3; 15 nucleotides line up with TRBD2. Trimming cost V 1 base and J 2 bases; bases outside gene matches: 13. The CDR3 loop spans 21 amino acids. CDR1 and CDR2 from the germline V gene are SGHAT and FQNNGV. The CDR3 nucleotides read TGTGCCAGCAGCTTAGGGGGCTTGGGACTAGCGGGAGGAGGGGACACAGATACGCAGTATTTT. Amino acids: CASSLGGLGLAGGGDTDTQYF.

This clonotype appeared a few times. The rearrangement uses TRBV6-2 or TRBV6-3 and TRBJ1-2; D gene unclear. The CDR3 has 15 amino acids. Germline V gives CDR1 MNHEY, CDR2 SVGEGT. Deletions cut 0 bases from V and 1 base from J, with 9 bases between. For the CDR3, the DNA is TGTGCCAGCAGTTACTCGGTTCGATTTAACTATGGCTACACCTTC. Its translation: CASSYSVRFNYGYTF.

A note on this clonotype: A much larger clone sits a single nucleotide away, making a read error possible. J is TRBJ2-7 and V is TRBV12-3 or TRBV12-4; TRBD1 is a possible D gene (6 bases). The ends were cut back, 5 bases at V and 3 bases at J, with 14 bases in the middle. There are 14 residues in the CDR3. CDR3 residues: CASSIAGAHYEQYF. Here the CDR3 DNA reads TGTGCCAGCAGTATCGCAGGGGCCCACTACGAGCAGTACTTC.

Many counts were recorded for this clonotype. The gene calls are TRBV7-8 and TRBJ2-3; 7 nucleotides align to TRBD1. CDR1 is SGHVS, CDR2 FQNEAQ, per germline. The CDR3 runs 15 residues. The J segment lost 2 bases and the V segment lost 6 bases, leaving 8 bases of the junction unmatched. Here the CDR3 reads CASRPRQGSTDTQYF. DNA for the CDR3: TGTGCCAGCAGACCGAGACAGGGTTCCACAGATACGCAGTATTTT. The whole variable domain, filled in from reference TRBV7-8 and TRBJ2-3, reads GAGVSQSPRYKVAKRGQDVALRCDPISGHVSLFWYQQALGQGPEFLTYFQNEAQLDKSGLPSDRFFAERPEGSVSTLKIQRTQQEDSAVYLCASRPRQGSTDTQYFGPGTRLTVL.

On this clonotype itself: The junction and the germline gene differ at one end; a read error may be behind it. V is TRBV4-1 and J is TRBJ1-5, with D possibly being TRBD1 (5 bases). The germline CDR1 and CDR2 sequences are MGHRA and YSYEKL. This CDR3 has 14 amino acids. CDR3 residues: CAGSQGVTNQPQHF. The CDR3, as DNA: TGCGCCGGCAGCCAAGGGGTGACTAATCAGCCCCAGCATTTT.

This clonotype was recorded a few times. The V and J genes are TRBV19 and TRBJ1-2; D ambiguous. Germline loops: CDR1 LNHDA, CDR2 SQIVND (reference sequence). Trimming removed 3 bases from V and 3 bases from J, with 5 bases in between. The length of the CDR3 is 12 residues. CDR3 loop: CASSMGDYGYTF. The CDR3 DNA follows: TGTGCCAGTAGTATGGGCGACTATGGCTACACCTTC.

At least ten counts were recorded for this clonotype. This rearrangement joins TRBV29-1 to TRBJ1-3, with unresolved D. The germline CDR1 and CDR2 sequences are SQVTM and ANQGSEA. CDR3 size: 14 residues. V lost 0 bases and J 0 bases, leaving 6 bases between the germline ends. CDR3 protein: CSVEDRNSGNTIYF. The CDR3 DNA is TGCAGCGTTGAAGATAGGAACTCTGGAAACACCATATATTTT.

This clonotype was observed many times. The chain combines TRBV28 with TRBJ2-1; the D is unclear. This CDR3 has 15 residues. In germline, CDR1 is MDHEN, CDR2 SYDVKM. Trimming removed 3 bases from V and 0 bases from J, with 9 bases in between. The CDR3 DNA is TGTGCCAGCAGTTTTACTCCCAGCTCCTACAATGAGCAGTTCTTC. It encodes CASSFTPSSYNEQFF.

This clonotype was picked up many times. The chain recombines TRBV27 with TRBJ2-7; 7 nucleotides line up with TRBD2. Germline values: CDR1 MNHEY, CDR2 SMNVEV (reference sequence). CDR3 length equals 14 residues. The trim removed 6 bases at V and 3 bases at J, leaving 8 bases unmatched. The chain's CDR3 is CASRSGGLYYEQYF. DNA of the CDR3: TGTGCCAGCAGATCGGGGGGACTTTACTACGAGCAGTACTTC.

This clonotype was detected ten times or more. This chain connects TRBV27 to TRBJ1-1; D is unclear. Germline V gene sequence: CDR1 MNHEY, CDR2 SMNVEV (reference sequence). The CDR3 contains 14 residues. V was pared by 5 bases and J by 4 bases, with 14 bases between. The CDR3 reads CASSEESGSTEAFF. The CDR3 DNA follows: TGTGCCAGCAGTGAAGAGTCGGGGAGCACTGAAGCTTTCTTT.

This clonotype was seen at least ten times. This chain connects TRBV4-3 to TRBJ2-1; 9 bases are a match to TRBD2. Germline lookup yields CDR1 LGHNA and CDR2 YSLEER. CDR3 size: 17 residues. With V trimmed by 0 bases and J by 9 bases, 12 bases remained unmatched. This CDR3 is CASSQDRSSGSWGEQFF. CDR3 sequence (DNA): TGCGCCAGCAGCCAAGATCGGAGTAGCGGGAGTTGGGGTGAGCAGTTCTTC.

This clonotype showed up many times. The rearrangement uses TRBV4-1 and TRBJ1-1; TRBD1 agrees at 9 bases. The V and J ends lost 1 base and 6 bases, in that order; junction bases with no gene match: 0. The CDR3 loop spans 13 amino acids. The germline gives CDR1 MGHRA, CDR2 YSYEKL. The CDR3 loop is CASSQGTGAEAFF. The DNA of the CDR3 is TGCGCCAGCAGCCAAGGGACAGGGGCTGAAGCTTTCTTT.

This clonotype was seen at least ten times. The V and J genes are TRBV9 and TRBJ2-5; D not resolved. CDR1 and CDR2 (germline): SGDLS, YYNGEE. The CDR3 contains 15 residues. V lost 3 bases and J 4 bases, leaving 16 bases between the germline ends. CDR3 sequence: CASSGEDRVGETQYF. The CDR3 coding sequence is TGTGCCAGCAGCGGCGAGGATCGGGTTGGAGAGACCCAGTACTTC. Full variable domain (outside the CDR3, taken from reference TRBV9 and TRBJ2-5): DSGVTQTPKHLITATGQRVTLRCSPRSGDLSVYWYQQSLDQGLQFLIQYYNGEERAKGNILERFSAQQFPDLHSELNLSSLELGDSALYFCASSGEDRVGETQYFGPGTRLLVL.

This clonotype came up a few times. The rearrangement links TRBV11-2 to TRBJ2-1; a possible D gene is TRBD2 (6 bases). V gave up 4 bases and J gave up 5 bases, with 21 bases separating them. CDR1 and CDR2 (germline): SGHAT, FQNNGV. The CDR3 runs to 17 residues. CDR3 coding DNA: TGTGCCAGCAGCTCCTCTTTTGGGGCGGGGACCAACAATGAGCAGTTCTTC. Amino acids: CASSSSFGAGTNNEQFF.

This clonotype was counted between two and nine times. The chain uses TRBV4-1 and TRBJ2-1; D is possibly TRBD2 (5 bases). V lost 0 bases, J lost 10 bases, and 10 bases lay in between. The CDR3 is 13 residues long. Looked up from germline, CDR1 is MGHRA and CDR2 is YSYEKL. The DNA for the CDR3 is TGCGCCAGCAGCCAAGATCGATCTAGCGAGCAGTTCTTC. It codes for CASSQDRSSEQFF.

As for this clonotype: This may arise from a read error, as a much more abundant clone is one base away. In nucleotides, the CDR3 is TGTGCCGGCCGCGGTCGGGAGGCTTTCTTT. It is translated as CAGRGREAFF. The chain employs TRBV12-3 or TRBV12-4 and TRBJ1-1, with no clear D. This CDR3 has 10 amino acids. V lost 11 bases and J lost 11, with 15 bases in between.

This clonotype was found many times. This chain joins TRBV7-7 and TRBJ2-5, with TRBD1 matching over 9 bases. This CDR3 contains 13 residues. CDR1 and CDR2 from the germline V gene are SSHAT and FNYEAQ (reference sequence). The DNA of the CDR3 is TGTGCTAGCGCCACAGGGGGCCGAGAGACCCAGTACTTC. Amino acid sequence: CASATGGRETQYF.

The gene calls are TRBV18 and TRBJ2-2; D gene ambiguous. V was cut by 3 bases and J by 7 bases, with 12 bases left in between. Germline V gene sequence: CDR1 KGHSH, CDR2 LQKENI. The CDR3 sequence is 14 residues long. Here the CDR3 reads CASSPPVEDGELFF. The CDR3 nucleotides read TGTGCCAGCTCACCTCCGGTCGAGGACGGGGAGCTGTTTTTT. Drawing the rest from reference TRBV18 and TRBJ2-2, the complete variable domain is NAGVMQNPRHLVRRRGQEARLRCSPMKGHSHVYWYRQLPEEGLKFMVYLQKENIIDESGMPKERFSAEFPKEGPSILRIQQVVRGDSAAYFCASSPPVEDGELFFGEGSRLTVL.

As regards this clonotype: Mismatch with germline at one junction end may stem from a read error. The V and J genes are TRBV11-3 and TRBJ2-1; possibly TRBD1 or TRBD2 for D (5 bases each). Per the germline V gene, CDR1 is SGHNT and CDR2 is YENEEA. There are 16 residues in the CDR3. CDR3 region: CASSLDPGQNYDEQFF. In nucleotides, the CDR3 is TGTGCCAGCAGCTTAGATCCGGGGCAAAACTACGATGAGCAGTTCTTC.

Remarks on this clonotype: This may be a read error: a much more frequent sequence differs by one nucleotide. The rearrangement uses TRBV28 and TRBJ2-3, with D hard to call. Near its end, the DNA agrees better with TRBJ1-5, so the J call may be wrong. The CDR3 is 14 amino acids. CDR1 is MDHEN and CDR2 is SYDVKM in the germline V gene. Written as DNA, the CDR3 is TGTGCCAGCACAGTTTACGATAACACAGATACGCAGCATTTT. Translation: CASTVYDNTDTQHF.

Details on this clonotype: This may be a read error: a much more frequent sequence differs by one nucleotide. The rearrangement joins TRBV25-1 to TRBJ2-1; TRBD1 might be the D (6 bases). This CDR3 has 13 amino acids. V was shortened by 4 bases and J by 12 bases, with 16 bases between the two germline ends. Looked up from germline, CDR1 is MGHDK and CDR2 is SYGVNS. CDR3 DNA: TGTGCCAGCAGTGGCTGGGACATAGGGCGGCAGTTCTTC. Amino acids: CASSGWDIGRQFF.

With respect to this clonotype: At one boundary the junction diverges from the germline segment, which might be a read error. The chain is built from TRBV28 and TRBJ2-2; tentatively, D is TRBD2 (5 bases). The CDR3 consists of 14 residues. The germline gives CDR1 MDHEN, CDR2 SYDVKM. The CDR3 sequence: CASSSLMGTGEPFF. The CDR3 DNA reads TGCGCCAGTTCTAGCTTGATGGGCACCGGGGAGCCGTTTTTT.

This clonotype was detected ten times or more. The CDR3 DNA reads TGTGCCAGCAGCTCGGACAGGTACTCCTACGAGCAGTACTTC. Translation: CASSSDRYSYEQYF. The V call is TRBV7-9, the J call TRBJ2-7; TRBD1 aligns across 7 bases. CDR1 and CDR2 from the germline V gene are SEHNR and FQNEAQ (reference sequence). The CDR3 totals 14 residues. V lost 4 bases, J lost 0 bases, and 3 bases stayed unmatched.

This clonotype has only a few counts. This rearrangement joins TRBV10-2 to TRBJ1-1; TRBD1 matches 8 bases. The trim removed 4 bases at V and 0 bases at J, leaving 1 base unmatched. The germline gives CDR1 WSHSY, CDR2 SAAADI. The CDR3 runs 14 residues. CDR3 sequence: CASSGGQVNTEAFF. The CDR3 region has the DNA TGCGCCAGCAGTGGGGGACAGGTGAACACTGAAGCTTTCTTT.

This clonotype was seen ten or more times. The chain links TRBV28 to TRBJ1-1; the match to TRBD1 covers 9 bases. Trimming removed 5 bases from V and 7 bases from J; junction bases left unmatched: 5. The CDR3 is made up of 13 amino acids. Germline V gene lookup returns CDR1 MDHEN and CDR2 SYDVKM. The CDR3 DNA sequence: TGTGCCAGCAGTCAGGACAGGGGAGGTGAAGCTTTCTTT. Translating gives CASSQDRGGEAFF.

This clonotype was counted at least ten times. The chain carries TRBV4-1 and TRBJ1-2; 7 nucleotides agree with TRBD1. J lost 3 bases, V lost 3 bases, and 4 bases had no gene match. The CDR3 is 14 residues long. In germline, CDR1 is MGHRA, CDR2 YSYEKL. CDR3: CASSHGQADYGYTF. The CDR3 bases are TGCGCCAGCAGCCATGGACAGGCGGACTATGGCTACACCTTC.

There are many counts of this clonotype. The gene calls are TRBV5-5 and TRBJ2-7, with 14 bases aligning to TRBD2. Germline CDR1 reads SGHKS; CDR2 reads YYEKEE (reference sequence). The CDR3 covers 16 residues. The V and J ends lost 4 bases and 4 bases, in that order; junction bases with no gene match: 7. CDR3 sequence (DNA): TGTGCCAGCAGCGGGGGACTAGCGGGAGAGATGTACGAGCAGTACTTC. This encodes CASSGGLAGEMYEQYF.